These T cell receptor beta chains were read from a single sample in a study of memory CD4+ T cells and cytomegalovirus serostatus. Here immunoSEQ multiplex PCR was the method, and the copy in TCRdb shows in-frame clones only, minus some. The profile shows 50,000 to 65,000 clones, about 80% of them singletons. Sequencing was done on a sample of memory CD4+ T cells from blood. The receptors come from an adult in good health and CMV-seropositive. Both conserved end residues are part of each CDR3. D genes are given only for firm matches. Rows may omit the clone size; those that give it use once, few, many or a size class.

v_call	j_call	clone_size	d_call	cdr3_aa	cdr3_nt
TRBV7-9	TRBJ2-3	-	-	CASSLPHNTQYF	TGTGCCAGCAGCTTACCCCATAATACGCAGTATTTT
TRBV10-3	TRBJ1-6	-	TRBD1	CAIGQGNSPLHF	TGTGCCATCGGACAGGGAAATTCACCCCTCCACTTT
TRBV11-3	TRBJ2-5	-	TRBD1	CASSPYQQGAGETQYF	TGTGCCAGCAGCCCTTACCAACAGGGGGCCGGGGAGACCCAGTACTTC
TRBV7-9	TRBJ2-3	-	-	CASCGVTDTQYF	TGTGCCAGCTGTGGCGTTACCGATACGCAGTATTTT
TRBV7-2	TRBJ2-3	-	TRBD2	CASSLAPAGVGDTQYF	TGTGCCAGCAGCTTAGCGCCGGCGGGAGTGGGAGATACGCAGTATTTT
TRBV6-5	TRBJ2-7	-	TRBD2	CASSFAGTGGYEQYF	TGTGCCAGCAGTTTCGCCGGGACGGGGGGCTACGAGCAGTACTTC
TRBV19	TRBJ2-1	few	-	CASSPSQVDEQFF	TGTGCCAGTAGTCCCTCGCAAGTGGATGAGCAGTTCTTC
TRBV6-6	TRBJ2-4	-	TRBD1	CASSYQGEKNIQYF	TGTGCCAGCAGTTACCAGGGGGAGAAAAACATTCAGTACTTC
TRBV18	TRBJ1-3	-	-	CASSPQGLAGNTIYF	TGTGCCAGCTCACCGCAGGGATTGGCTGGAAACACCATATATTTT
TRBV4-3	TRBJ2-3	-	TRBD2	CASSQGGATSGRARDTQYF	TGCGCCAGCAGCCAAGGGGGGGCTACTAGCGGGAGGGCAAGAGATACGCAGTATTTT
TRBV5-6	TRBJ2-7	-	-	CASSLEGVTRTYEQYF	TGTGCCAGCAGCTTGGAGGGTGTTACGAGAACCTACGAGCAGTACTTC
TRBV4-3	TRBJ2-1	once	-	CASSQDSGHNNEQFF	TGCGCCAGCAGCCAAGATTCGGGTCATAACAATGAGCAGTTCTTC
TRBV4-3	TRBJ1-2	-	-	CASSQEGVAGRGYTF	TGCGCCAGCAGCCAAGAGGGGGTGGCAGGACGTGGCTACACCTTC
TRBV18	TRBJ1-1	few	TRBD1	CASSPLPLRTGGTEAFF	TGTGCCAGCTCACCACTTCCCTTAAGGACAGGGGGCACTGAAGCTTTCTTT
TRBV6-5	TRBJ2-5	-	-	CASRPTMGETQYF	TGTGCCAGCAGGCCGACTATGGGAGAGACCCAGTACTTC
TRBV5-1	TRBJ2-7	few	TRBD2	CASSRRGASEQYF	TGCGCCAGCTCGCGGCGGGGGGCGTCCGAGCAGTACTTC
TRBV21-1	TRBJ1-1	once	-	CASSTRDSEAFF	TGTGCCAGCAGCACGCGGGACAGTGAAGCTTTCTTT
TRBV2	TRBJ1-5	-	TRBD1	CATGTANQPQHF	TGTGCCACCGGGACAGCAAATCAGCCCCAGCATTTT
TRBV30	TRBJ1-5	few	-	CAWSARQGQPQHF	TGTGCCTGGAGTGCTAGGCAGGGACAGCCCCAGCATTTT
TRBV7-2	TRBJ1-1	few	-	CASSFNSNTEAFF	TGTGCCAGCAGCTTTAATTCGAACACTGAAGCTTTCTTT
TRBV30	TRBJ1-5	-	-	CAWSLKGGQPQHF	TGTGCCTGGAGTTTGAAGGGTGGTCAGCCCCAGCATTTT
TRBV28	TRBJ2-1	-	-	CASSPLFNEQFF	TGTGCCAGCAGTCCTCTTTTCAATGAGCAGTTCTTC
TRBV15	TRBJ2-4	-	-	CATSRASAVLAAKNIQYF	TGTGCCACCAGCAGGGCCAGTGCGGTCCTGGCTGCCAAAAACATTCAGTACTTC
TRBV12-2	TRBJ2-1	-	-	CASRLARLAASHNEQFF	TGTGCAAGTCGCTTAGCGCGACTAGCAGCCAGCCACAATGAGCAGTTCTTC
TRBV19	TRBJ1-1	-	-	CASLADRGTIEDLNLAFF	TGTGCCAGTTTAGCCGACCGGGGGACAATTGAGGACTTAAATTTGGCTTTCTTT
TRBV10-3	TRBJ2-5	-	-	CAISQGRETQYF	TGTGCCATAAGTCAGGGTCGGGAGACCCAGTACTTC
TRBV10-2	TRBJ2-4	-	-	CASSESRLAKNIQYF	TGCGCCAGCAGTGAGTCTAGGTTGGCCAAAAACATTCAGTACTTC
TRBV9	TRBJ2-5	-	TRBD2	CASSVGVSGQETQYF	TGTGCCAGCAGCGTAGGGGTTAGCGGGCAAGAGACCCAGTACTTC
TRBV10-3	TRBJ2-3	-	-	CAISESGQPRMSF	TGTGCCATCAGTGAGTCCGGACAGCCCCGCATGTCGTTT
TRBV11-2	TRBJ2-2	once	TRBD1	CASSPGQGGTGELFF	TGTGCCAGCAGCCCGGGACAGGGGGGTACCGGGGAGCTGTTTTTT
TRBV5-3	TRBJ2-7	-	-	CARSLVPLASHEQYF	TGTGCCAGAAGCTTGGTTCCGCTAGCAAGCCACGAGCAGTACTTC
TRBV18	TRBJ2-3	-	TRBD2	CASSRTSVTDTQYF	TGTGCCAGCTCACGGACTAGCGTCACAGATACGCAGTATTTT
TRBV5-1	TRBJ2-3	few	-	CASSLAAGLITDTQYF	TGCGCCAGCAGCTTGGCTGCGGGATTAATCACAGATACGCAGTATTTT
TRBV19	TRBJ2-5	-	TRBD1	CASSPNRGETQYF	TGTGCCAGTAGTCCAAACAGGGGAGAGACCCAGTACTTC
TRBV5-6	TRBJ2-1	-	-	CASSLVGGKDEQFF	TGTGCCAGCAGCTTGGTTGGGGGCAAGGATGAGCAGTTCTTC
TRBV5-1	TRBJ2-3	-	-	CASSLEGGTDTQYF	TGCGCCAGCAGCTTGGAGGGTGGGACAGATACGCAGTATTTT
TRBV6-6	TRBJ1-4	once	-	CASMVATNEKLFF	TGTGCCAGCATGGTGGCAACTAATGAAAAACTGTTTTTT
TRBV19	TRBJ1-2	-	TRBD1	CASNYFERQGGGYTF	TGTGCCAGTAATTATTTCGAAAGACAGGGAGGTGGCTACACCTTC
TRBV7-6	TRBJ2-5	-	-	CASSYRGGETQYF	TGTGCCAGCAGCTACAGGGGGGGAGAGACCCAGTACTTC
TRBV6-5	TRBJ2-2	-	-	CASSRTAGTGELFF	TGTGCCAGCAGCAGGACAGCCGGAACCGGGGAGCTGTTTTTT
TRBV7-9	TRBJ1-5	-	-	CASSIDGNQPQHF	TGTGCCAGCAGCATCGACGGCAATCAGCCCCAGCATTTT
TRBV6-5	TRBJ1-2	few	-	CASSYGNYGYTF	TGTGCCAGCAGTTATGGTAACTATGGCTACACCTTC
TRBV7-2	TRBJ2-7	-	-	CASSPAYEQYF	TGTGCCAGCAGCCCCGCCTACGAGCAGTACTTC
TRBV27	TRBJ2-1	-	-	CASRQQNEQFF	TGTGCCAGCAGACAGCAGAATGAGCAGTTCTTC
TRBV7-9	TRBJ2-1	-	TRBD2	CASNLGIGRVLF	TGTGCCAGCAACCTAGGTATCGGGAGGGTACTCTTC
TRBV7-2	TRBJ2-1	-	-	CASSLTAGRMFF	TGTGCCAGCAGCTTGACAGCTGGCCGAATGTTCTTC
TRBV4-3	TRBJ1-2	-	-	CASSQEWGTVGYTF	TGCGCCAGCAGCCAAGAATGGGGTACGGTAGGCTACACCTTC
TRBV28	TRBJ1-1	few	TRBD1	CASIHGQAEAFF	TGTGCCAGCATCCATGGACAGGCTGAAGCTTTCTTT
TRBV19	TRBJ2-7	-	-	CASSIEDGGEQYF	TGTGCCAGTAGTATAGAGGACGGCGGCGAGCAGTACTTC
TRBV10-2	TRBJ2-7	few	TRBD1	CASLDRAITYEQYF	TGCGCCAGCCTAGACAGGGCCATTACCTACGAGCAGTACTTC
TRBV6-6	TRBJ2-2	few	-	CASRDQGTGELFF	TGTGCCAGCCGCGATCAAGGGACCGGGGAGCTGTTTTTT
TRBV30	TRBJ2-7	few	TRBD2	CAWSGASGYYEQYF	TGTGCCTGGAGTGGGGCTAGCGGGTACTACGAGCAGTACTTC
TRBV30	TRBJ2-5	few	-	CAWSPPWGSSQETQYF	TGTGCCTGGAGCCCCCCGTGGGGGAGCAGCCAAGAGACCCAGTACTTC
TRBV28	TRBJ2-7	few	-	CASRGGPYEQYF	TGTGCCAGCAGGGGAGGTCCCTACGAGCAGTACTTC
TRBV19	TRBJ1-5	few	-	CASSIHQGGANQPQHF	TGTGCCAGTAGTATACATCAGGGTGGGGCGAATCAGCCCCAGCATTTT
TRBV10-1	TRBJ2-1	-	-	CANAGLSRFF	TGCGCCAACGCCGGCCTCTCAAGATTCTTC
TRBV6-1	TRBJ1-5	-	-	CASSGWTVEGQPQHF	TGTGCCAGCAGCGGCTGGACAGTCGAGGGTCAGCCCCAGCATTTT
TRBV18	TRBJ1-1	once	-	CASSRGSNTEAFF	TGTGCCAGCTCGCGGGGTTCGAACACTGAAGCTTTCTTT
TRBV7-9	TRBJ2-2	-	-	CASNSRGEGTGELFF	TGTGCCAGCAACTCGAGGGGGGAGGGCACCGGGGAGCTGTTTTTT
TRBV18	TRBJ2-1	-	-	CASSPQDTGLQTEQFF	TGTGCCAGCTCACCACAGGATACCGGCCTCCAAACTGAGCAGTTCTTC